The clone carrying this T cell receptor beta chain was counted only a few times. The sample carries other DNA sequences with the same CDR3. These data belong to a study of blood T cell repertoires in COVID-19. Overall study context: The United States, Italy and Spain supplied acute and convalescent COVID-19 samples.

CDR1 and CDR2 from the germline V gene are SGHRS and YFSETQ. The CDR3 consists of 14 residues. J gave up 1 base and V 3 bases, and 3 bases lay outside the gene matches. Assay: immunoSEQ multiplex PCR; the TCRdb copy retains only in-frame clones and omits some. The sample consists of roughly 170,000 clones, approximately 85% of them appearing once. The receptor was derived from a man in his 60s who had recovered from COVID-19. Input material: peripheral blood. The genes are TRBV5-1 and TRBJ2-5; TRBD1 matches at 7 bases. CDR3 in DNA: TGCGCCAGCAGCTCGCAGGGGGTCCAAGAGACCCAGTACTTC. It yields the protein CASSSQGVQETQYF.